This T cell receptor (beta chain) was identified in a study of cytomegalovirus exposure and HLA in healthy donors. Both 60 Vbeta primers and 13 Jbeta primers went into the PCR. Produced via immunoSEQ multiplex PCR; TCRdb's table is partial and in-frame only. In the table there are roughly 160,000 clones, approximately 80% of which are singletons. V dropped 6 bases and J dropped 9; count of bases not matched to a gene: 7. This CDR3 has 13 residues. Whole-study results and caveats: In an earlier analysis, about 87% or about 30%: the productive usage of most TCR beta V segments. Sequencing probably produced one cluster of sequence variants that were highly shared.

For this clone: Its cognate antigen is unknown.

The TCR was taken from a man aged 18 to 35 in good health and CMV-seropositive. Sequencing was performed on PBMCs. The chain uses TRBV5-3 and TRBJ2-1; TRBD1 matches at 9 bases. TRBV5-3 is annotated as an ORF whose role is uncertain. The CDR3, as DNA: TGTGCCAGAATCGGTACAGGGGGCCGTGAGCAGTTCTTC. Amino acid sequence: CARIGTGGREQFF.